One sample yielded the 20 T cell receptor beta chains listed below, sequenced in a study of T-cell memory formation after mild COVID-19. TCRdb recomputed calls from the 5' RACE reads with MiXCR, one row per CDR3 protein. The sample has approximately 240,000 distinct CDR3 sequences; about a sixth are singletons. Sequencing input: PBMCs or a T cell subset sorted from them (not recorded which). These receptors came from a man younger than 35 who had mild COVID-19 (a few samples of this study predate the infection). Cell type and time point are not known.

Only a few counts were recorded for this clonotype. V and J are TRBV9 and TRBJ2-7; possible D gene TRBD2, 5 bases. Between the trimmed V and J ends, which lost 0 bases and 3 bases, there was a span of 10 bases. Germline V gene data show CDR1 as SGDLS and CDR2 as YYNGEE. This CDR3 is 14 amino acids long. This chain's CDR3 is CASSVDPSGYEQYF. The DNA of the CDR3 is TGTGCCAGCAGCGTAGACCCAAGCGGCTACGAGCAGTACTTC. Full variable domain (rest looked up from reference TRBV9 and TRBJ2-7): DSGVTQTPKHLITATGQRVTLRCSPRSGDLSVYWYQQSLDQGLQFLIQYYNGEERAKGNILERFSAQQFPDLHSELNLSSLELGDSALYFCASSVDPSGYEQYFGPGTRLTVT.

The chain links TRBV12-3 or TRBV12-4 to TRBJ1-5; D is undetermined. This CDR3 has 13 amino acids. The V gene lost 7 bases and the J gene lost 5 bases, with 12 bases spanning the gap. The CDR3 DNA is TGTGCCAGCACCCGGGGATTGTATCAGCCCCAGCATTTT. Protein: CASTRGLYQPQHF.

The sample holds a few counts of this clonotype. The rearrangement uses TRBV7-2 and TRBJ2-5; D tentatively reads TRBD1 or TRBD2 (5 bases each). Trimming shortened V by 4 bases and J by 3 bases, and 12 bases separated the two germline ends. The CDR3 is made up of 14 amino acids. The germline V gene encodes CDR1 SGHTA and CDR2 FQGNSA. CDR3: CASSSWGREETQYF. As DNA, the CDR3 is TGTGCCAGCAGCTCGTGGGGACGGGAAGAGACCCAGTACTTC.

This clonotype has a count of ten or more. This rearrangement joins TRBV12-3 or TRBV12-4 to TRBJ1-1; TRBD1 aligns across 10 bases. Unmatched junction bases numbered 7, after V lost 5 bases and J lost 4 bases. This CDR3 has 15 residues. CDR3: CASSPRTGGGTEAFF. CDR3 coding DNA: TGTGCCAGCAGTCCACGGACAGGGGGAGGCACTGAAGCTTTCTTT.

This clonotype has more than one count but fewer than ten. The chain links TRBV10-3 to TRBJ2-7; possibly TRBD1 for D (6 bases). Looked up from germline, CDR1 is ENHRY and CDR2 is SYGVKD. This CDR3 has 13 amino acids. V was cut by 7 bases and J by 0 bases, with 10 bases left in between. The CDR3 sequence: CAIMDSSSYEQYV. As DNA, the CDR3 is TGTGCCATCATGGACAGTAGCTCCTACGAGCAGTACGTC.

V gene TRBV7-9 combines with J gene TRBJ1-6, with D maybe TRBD1 (5 bases). V lost 5 bases, J lost 3 bases, and 14 bases lay in between. The CDR3 covers 16 residues. The germline CDR1 and CDR2 sequences are SEHNR and FQNEAQ (reference sequence). The CDR3 region has the DNA TGTGCCAGCAGCCCCGGGACCGTTCGCTATAATTCACCCCTCCACTTT. It specifies CASSPGTVRYNSPLHF.

This clonotype was observed a handful of times. V usage is TRBV20-1 and J usage is TRBJ1-3; 8 bases match TRBD1. Germline CDR1 is DFQATT and CDR2 is SNEGSKA (reference sequence). The CDR3 sequence is 13 residues long. Trimming cost V 7 bases and J 6 bases; bases outside gene matches: 8. The CDR3 spells CSGRPGQANTIYF. The DNA of the CDR3 is TGCAGTGGTCGCCCGGGACAGGCAAACACCATATATTTT.

This clonotype was seen ten or more times. The J gene is TRBJ2-4, the V gene TRBV19; possibly TRBD1 or TRBD2 for D (6 bases each). Per germline, CDR1 LNHDA and CDR2 SQIVND (reference sequence). V lost 8 bases to trimming and J lost 9 bases, with 14 bases between them. CDR3 length: 12 residues. CDR3 region: CASGGGLGIQYF. The CDR3 nucleotides are TGTGCCAGTGGAGGGGGGCTGGGCATTCAGTACTTC.

This clonotype was picked up many times. The rearrangement links TRBV7-2 to TRBJ1-2; D is uncertain. The V end lost 5 bases, the J end lost 12 bases, and 10 bases lay between the germline ends. CDR3 length: 10 amino acids. Per germline, CDR1 SGHTA and CDR2 FQGNSA. The CDR3 loop reads CASSLPANTF. The CDR3 DNA reads as TGTGCCAGCAGCCTCCCGGCTAACACCTTC.

This clonotype was recorded a few times. The chain carries TRBV18 and TRBJ1-3; no definite D call. The CDR3 length is 14 residues. CDR1 KGHSH and CDR2 LQKENI come from the germline V gene. Trimming left V 8 bases short and J 4 bases short, with 15 bases between. The CDR3 sequence: CASGLYGGGNTIYF. CDR3 nucleotides: TGTGCCAGCGGGCTCTACGGAGGAGGAAACACCATATATTTT.

This clonotype was seen ten or more times. The chain carries TRBV4-3 and TRBJ2-3, with D maybe TRBD1 (6 bases). Germline values: CDR1 LGHNA, CDR2 YSLEER. There are 14 residues in the CDR3. V was pared by 4 bases and J by 2 bases, with 10 bases between. CDR3 bases: TGCGCCAGCAGCCTGGACAGCAACACAGATACGCAGTATTTT. As protein: CASSLDSNTDTQYF.

The chain has TRBV7-2 and TRBJ2-3; 7 bases are shared with TRBD2. The ends lost 5 bases at V and 6 bases at J; junction bases unmatched: 8. The CDR3 is 14 residues long. Germline V gene data show CDR1 as SGHTA and CDR2 as FQGNSA. Here the CDR3 reads CASSPAGRRDTQYF. In DNA, the CDR3 is TGTGCCAGCAGCCCAGCGGGGCGGCGGGATACGCAGTATTTT.

This clonotype appeared a few times. This chain connects TRBV2 to TRBJ1-2; tentatively, D is TRBD1 (6 bases). From germline, CDR1 is SNHLY and CDR2 FYNNEI. This CDR3 is built from 13 residues. The V end lost 6 bases, the J end lost 0 bases, and 8 bases lay between the germline ends. CDR3 in amino acids: CASRGASNYGYTF. The CDR3, as DNA: TGTGCCAGCAGGGGGGCCTCTAACTATGGCTACACCTTC.

V usage is TRBV6-5 and J usage is TRBJ2-3; 7 nucleotides line up with TRBD1. The CDR3 has 15 amino acids. Losses at the gene ends were 2 bases for V and 0 bases for J; bases not matched to a gene: 2. Germline loops: CDR1 MNHEY, CDR2 SVGAGI. Here the CDR3 reads CASSYRDSSTDTQYF. The CDR3 coding sequence is TGTGCCAGCAGTTACCGGGACAGCAGCACAGATACGCAGTATTTT.

This clonotype has a handful of counts. The J gene is TRBJ2-7, the V gene TRBV3-1, with no clear D. Germline assignment: CDR1 LGHDT and CDR2 YNNKEL (reference sequence). Trimming took 10 bases from V and 3 from J, leaving 7 bases between them. This CDR3 has 10 amino acids. CDR3 in amino acids: CATPFYEQYF. The CDR3 DNA follows: TGTGCCACCCCTTTCTACGAGCAGTACTTC.

This chain joins TRBV6-2 or TRBV6-3 and TRBJ2-5; perhaps TRBD1 as D (5 bases). V was shortened by 5 bases and J by 5 bases, with 15 bases between the two germline ends. Germline V lookup: CDR1 MNHEY, CDR2 SVGEGT. The CDR3 loop spans 14 amino acids. The CDR3 DNA follows: TGTGCCAGCAGTCCTTGGACATCGTTCGAGACCCAGTACTTC. Amino acid sequence: CASSPWTSFETQYF.

This sequence joins TRBV18 and TRBJ1-1; the D gene is possibly TRBD1 (6 bases). Trimming removed 4 bases at V and 2 bases at J, with 14 bases between. Per the germline V gene, CDR1 is KGHSH and CDR2 is LQKENI. CDR3 length: 15 amino acids. The CDR3 loop is CASSHSGEYNTEAFF. CDR3 coding DNA: TGTGCCAGCTCACACTCAGGGGAATATAACACTGAAGCTTTCTTT.

The gene calls are TRBV5-1 and TRBJ2-1; no clear D. Germline CDR1 and CDR2: SGHRS and YFSETQ. This CDR3 spans 13 amino acids. The V end lost 0 bases, the J end lost 8 bases, and 9 bases lay between the germline ends. CDR3 loop: CASSLGGGDEQFF. CDR3 DNA: TGCGCCAGCAGCTTGGGAGGCGGAGATGAGCAGTTCTTC. The full variable domain, its missing parts supplied by reference TRBV5-1 and TRBJ2-1, is KAGVTQTPRYLIKTRGQQVTLSCSPISGHRSVSWYQQTPGQGLQFLFEYFSETQRNKGNFPGRFSGRQFSNSRSEMNVSTLELGDSALYLCASSLGGGDEQFFGPGTRLTVL.

This clonotype has only a few counts. This chain links TRBV30 with TRBJ1-1; no firm D call. This CDR3 is 13 amino acids long. Germline V gives CDR1 GTSNPN, CDR2 SVGIG (reference sequence). V was pared by 0 bases and J by 6 bases, with 11 bases between. The CDR3 nucleotides read TGTGCCTGGAGTGTACCGGGTTGGCCTGAAGCTTTCTTT. It translates to CAWSVPGWPEAFF.

V usage is TRBV11-2 and J usage is TRBJ2-3; 10 bases are a match to TRBD1. This CDR3 comprises 18 residues. The V gene end was trimmed by 4 bases and the J gene end by 0 bases; junction bases not matched to a gene: 10. Germline V CDR1 and CDR2: SGHAT, FQNNGV. The CDR3 region has the DNA TGTGCCAGCAGCTCGGGACAGGGGACCCATGTTAGCACAGATACGCAGTATTTT. Encoded protein: CASSSGQGTHVSTDTQYF.